These 10 T cell receptor beta chains were sequenced from one sample in a study of T cell repertoires in cytomegalovirus infection. These receptors are not linked to any known antigen. TCRdb fed the reads into MiXCR, producing one record per CDR3 protein. The data contain hundreds of thousands of distinct CDR3 sequences, approximately 30% of them singletons. Sequencing used cultured CD8+ T cells from PBMCs, obtained from culture after CMV antigen stimulation. Every receptor here comes from a human donor in good health (CMV status not recorded). Some clones in this sample may be carry-over from other donors' samples.

On this clonotype itself: Germline and junction disagree at one end, which may indicate a read error. The CDR3 region is CASSLSTAPGELLF. CDR3 sequence (DNA): TGTGCCAGCAGTTTATCCACGGCCCCCGGGGAGCTGCTTTTT. V usage is TRBV27 and J usage is TRBJ2-2; maybe TRBD2 (5 bases). CDR1 is MNHEY and CDR2 is SMNVEV in the germline V gene (reference sequence). This CDR3 has 14 amino acids.

The rearrangement joins TRBV7-9 to TRBJ1-4; D not certain. This CDR3 has 15 residues. Trimming cost V 0 bases and J 6 bases, with 11 bases left between them. The germline V gene encodes CDR1 SEHNR and CDR2 FQNEAQ (reference sequence). The CDR3 reads CASSLAGWGDEKLFF. The CDR3 bases are TGTGCCAGCAGCTTAGCCGGCTGGGGTGATGAAAAACTGTTTTTT.

This chain connects TRBV23-1 to TRBJ2-1; D perhaps matches TRBD1 (6 bases). TRBV23-1 is given ORF status, its function remaining uncertain. The CDR3 totals 17 residues. V was trimmed by 3 bases and J by 0 bases, leaving 15 bases between them. The CDR3 nucleotides are TGCGCCAGCAGTCATAACAGACAGGATCGCTCCTACAATGAGCAGTTCTTC. Amino acids: CASSHNRQDRSYNEQFF.

Ten or more counts support this clonotype. The rearrangement joins TRBV7-2 to TRBJ2-4; weak D call: TRBD1 (5 bases). V gave up 5 bases and J gave up 3 bases, with 20 bases separating them. The CDR3 covers 17 residues. Germline V gives CDR1 SGHTA, CDR2 FQGNSA. The CDR3: CASSPPADDRNKNIQYF. CDR3 bases: TGTGCCAGCAGCCCTCCCGCCGATGACAGAAACAAAAACATTCAGTACTTC.

This chain connects TRBV20-1 to TRBJ2-1; D gene unclear. Germline loops: CDR1 DFQATT, CDR2 SNEGSKA (reference sequence). V shed 8 bases and J shed 7 bases, with 9 bases lying between them. This CDR3 is 10 amino acids long. The DNA for the CDR3 is TGCAGTCTCAATAGGAATGAGCAGTTCTTC. It yields the protein CSLNRNEQFF.

This clonotype was counted between two and nine times. This chain uses TRBV11-1 with TRBJ2-1; no clear D gene. With 0 bases removed from V and 10 bases from J, the gap between germline ends came to 10 bases. The V gene's germline CDR1 is SGHAT and CDR2 FQDESV (reference sequence). This CDR3 is built from 13 residues. The CDR3 nucleotides are TGTGCCAGCAGCTTAGCCTGGGTCCCAGAGCAGTTCTTC. Protein product: CASSLAWVPEQFF.

V is TRBV28 and J is TRBJ2-3, with D maybe TRBD2 (6 bases). V lost 6 bases to trimming and J lost 4 bases, with 14 bases between them. CDR3 length: 14 amino acids. CDR1 MDHEN and CDR2 SYDVKM come from the germline V gene. The CDR3 here is CASSHLGGADTQYF. In nucleotides, the CDR3 is TGTGCCAGCAGCCATCTAGGAGGGGCAGATACGCAGTATTTT. Looking up the rest from reference TRBV28 and TRBJ2-3 gives the full variable domain: DVKVTQSSRYLVKRTGEKVFLECVQDMDHENMFWYRQDPGLGLRLIYFSYDVKMKEKGDIPEGYSVSREKKERFSLILESASTNQTSMYLCASSHLGGADTQYFGPGTRLTVL.

In its sample, this clonotype was seen a few times. This chain joins TRBV7-9 and TRBJ2-1, with TRBD1 as a possible D gene (5 bases). The CDR3 spans 17 residues. Trimming pared 3 bases from V and 5 bases from J, leaving 20 bases between. Germline CDR1 reads SEHNR; CDR2 reads FQNEAQ (reference sequence). The CDR3 region has the DNA TGTGCCAGCAGCTTTCCTTCCCTGGCAGGGCCGGACAATGAGCAGTTCTTC. Translating it yields CASSFPSLAGPDNEQFF.

The J gene is TRBJ2-5, the V gene TRBV27, with TRBD1 matching 8 bases. The ends lost 0 bases at V and 5 bases at J; junction bases unmatched: 8. CDR3 length: 16 residues. The germline V gene encodes CDR1 MNHEY and CDR2 SMNVEV (reference sequence). This CDR3 is CASSLSRGPSVETQYF. CDR3 bases: TGTGCCAGCAGTTTATCCAGGGGGCCTTCTGTGGAGACCCAGTACTTC.

This clonotype was observed a handful of times. The V and J genes are TRBV7-4 and TRBJ1-1; D is ambiguous. The germline CDR1 and CDR2 sequences are SGHVT and SQSDAQ. CDR3 length equals 13 residues. V was pared by 5 bases and J by 4 bases, with 11 bases between. In DNA form, the CDR3 reads TGTGCCAGCAGCCCCTATGGGGTCACTGAAGCTTTCTTT. It translates to CASSPYGVTEAFF.